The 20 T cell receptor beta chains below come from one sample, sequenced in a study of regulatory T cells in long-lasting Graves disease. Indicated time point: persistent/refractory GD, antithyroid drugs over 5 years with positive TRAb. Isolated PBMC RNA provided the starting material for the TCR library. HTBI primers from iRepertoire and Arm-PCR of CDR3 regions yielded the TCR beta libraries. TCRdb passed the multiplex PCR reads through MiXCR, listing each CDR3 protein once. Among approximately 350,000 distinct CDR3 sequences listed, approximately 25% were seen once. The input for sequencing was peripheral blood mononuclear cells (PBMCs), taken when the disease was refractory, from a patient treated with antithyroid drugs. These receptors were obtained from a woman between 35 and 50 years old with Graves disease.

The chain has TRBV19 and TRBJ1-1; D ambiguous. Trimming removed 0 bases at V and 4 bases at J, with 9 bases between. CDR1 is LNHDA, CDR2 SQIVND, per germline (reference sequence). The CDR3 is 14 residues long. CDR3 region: CASSIERLGTEAFF. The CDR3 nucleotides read TGTGCCAGTAGTATAGAGAGGTTGGGCACTGAAGCTTTCTTT.

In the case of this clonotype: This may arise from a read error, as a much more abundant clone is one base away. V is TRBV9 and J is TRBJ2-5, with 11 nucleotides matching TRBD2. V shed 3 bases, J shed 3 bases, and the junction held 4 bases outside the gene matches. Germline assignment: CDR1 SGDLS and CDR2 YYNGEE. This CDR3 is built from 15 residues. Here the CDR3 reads CASSAETSGEETQYF. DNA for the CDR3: TGTGCCAGCAGCGCAGAGACTAGCGGGGAAGAGACCCAGTACTTC.

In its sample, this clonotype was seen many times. CDR3 sequence: CASSSLEADQPQHF. CDR3 sequence (DNA): TGTGCCAGCAGTTCGTTGGAGGCGGATCAGCCCCAGCATTTT. The chain joins TRBV28 to TRBJ1-5; D is unresolved. The V end was cut by 4 bases, the J end by 5 bases, with 12 bases between. This CDR3 region has 14 residues. CDR1 MDHEN and CDR2 SYDVKM come from the germline V gene.

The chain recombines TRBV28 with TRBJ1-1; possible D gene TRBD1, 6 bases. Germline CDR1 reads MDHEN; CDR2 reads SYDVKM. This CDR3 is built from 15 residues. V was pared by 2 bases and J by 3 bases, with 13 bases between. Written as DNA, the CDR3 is TGTGCCAGCAGTTTAAGAGGGGGGGCCTACACTGAAGCTTTCTTT. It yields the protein CASSLRGGAYTEAFF.

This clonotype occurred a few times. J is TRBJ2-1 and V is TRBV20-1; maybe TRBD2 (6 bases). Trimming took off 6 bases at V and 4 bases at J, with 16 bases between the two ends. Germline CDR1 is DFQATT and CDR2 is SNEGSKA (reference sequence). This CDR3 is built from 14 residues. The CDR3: CSASEWGDYNEQFF. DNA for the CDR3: TGCAGTGCCTCTGAGTGGGGGGATTACAATGAGCAGTTCTTC.

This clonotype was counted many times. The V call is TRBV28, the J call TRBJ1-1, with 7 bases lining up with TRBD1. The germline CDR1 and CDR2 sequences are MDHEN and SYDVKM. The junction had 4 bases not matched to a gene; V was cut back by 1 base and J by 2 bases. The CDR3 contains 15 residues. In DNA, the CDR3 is TGTGCCAGCAGTTTATTCGGGACAGCAAACACTGAAGCTTTCTTT. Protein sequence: CASSLFGTANTEAFF.

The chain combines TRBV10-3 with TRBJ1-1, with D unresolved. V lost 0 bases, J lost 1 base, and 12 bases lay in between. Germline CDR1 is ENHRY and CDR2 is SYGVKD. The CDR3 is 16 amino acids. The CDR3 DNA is TGTGCCATCAGTGAGTCTCAATGGGCGGAGAACACTGAAGCTTTCTTT. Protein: CAISESQWAENTEAFF.

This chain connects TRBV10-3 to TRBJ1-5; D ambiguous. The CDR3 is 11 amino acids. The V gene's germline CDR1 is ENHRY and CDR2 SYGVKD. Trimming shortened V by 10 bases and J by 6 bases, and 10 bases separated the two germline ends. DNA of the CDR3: TGTGCCACTGGAGCCCGTCAGCCCCAGCATTTT. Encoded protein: CATGARQPQHF.

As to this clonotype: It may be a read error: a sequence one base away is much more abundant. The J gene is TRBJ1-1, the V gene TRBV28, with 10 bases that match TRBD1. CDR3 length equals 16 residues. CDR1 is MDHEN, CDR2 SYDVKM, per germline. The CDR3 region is CASTLNPGQGNTEACF. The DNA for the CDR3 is TGTGCCAGCACTCTCAACCCGGGACAGGGGAACACTGAAGCTTGCTTT.

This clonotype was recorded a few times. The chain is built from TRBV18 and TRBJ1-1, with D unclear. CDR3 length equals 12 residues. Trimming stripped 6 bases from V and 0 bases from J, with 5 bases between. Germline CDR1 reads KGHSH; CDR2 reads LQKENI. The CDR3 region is CASSAMNTEAFF. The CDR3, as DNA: TGTGCCAGCTCGGCGATGAACACTGAAGCTTTCTTT. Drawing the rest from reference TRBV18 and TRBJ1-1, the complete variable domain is NAGVMQNPRHLVRRRGQEARLRCSPMKGHSHVYWYRQLPEEGLKFMVYLQKENIIDESGMPKERFSAEFPKEGPSILRIQQVVRGDSAAYFCASSAMNTEAFFGQGTRLTVV.

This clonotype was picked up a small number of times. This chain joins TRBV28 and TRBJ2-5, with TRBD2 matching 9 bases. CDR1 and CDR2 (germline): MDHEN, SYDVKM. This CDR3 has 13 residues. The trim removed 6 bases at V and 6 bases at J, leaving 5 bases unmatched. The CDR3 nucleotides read TGTGCCAGCAGGAATAGCGGGAGTAAGACCCAGTACTTC. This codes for CASRNSGSKTQYF.

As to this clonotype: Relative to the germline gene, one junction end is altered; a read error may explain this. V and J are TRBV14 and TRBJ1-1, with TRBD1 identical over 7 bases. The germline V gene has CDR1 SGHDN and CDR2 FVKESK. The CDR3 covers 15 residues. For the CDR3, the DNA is TGTGCCAGCAGCCAATACAGGGGAGGCGGCACTAAAGCTTTCTTT. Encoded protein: CASSQYRGGGTKAFF. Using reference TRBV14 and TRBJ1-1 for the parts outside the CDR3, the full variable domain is EAGVTQFPSHSVIEKGQTVTLRCDPISGHDNLYWYRRVMGKEIKFLLHFVKESKQDESGMPNNRFLAERTGGTYSTLKVQPAELEDSGVYFCASSQYRGGGTKAFFGQGTRLTVV.

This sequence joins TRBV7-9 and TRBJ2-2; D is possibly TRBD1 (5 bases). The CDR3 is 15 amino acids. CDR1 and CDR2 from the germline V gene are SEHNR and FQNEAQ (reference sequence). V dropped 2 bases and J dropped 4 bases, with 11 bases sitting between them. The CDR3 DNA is TGTGCCAGCAGCTTACTAGGACACCTCACCGGGGAGCTGTTTTTT. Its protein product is CASSLLGHLTGELFF. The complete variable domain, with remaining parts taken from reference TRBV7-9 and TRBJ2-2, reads DTGVSQNPRHKITKRGQNVTFRCDPISEHNRLYWYRQTLGQGPEFLTYFQNEAQLEKSRLLSDRFSAERPKGSFSTLEIQRTEQGDSAMYLCASSLLGHLTGELFFGEGSRLTVL.

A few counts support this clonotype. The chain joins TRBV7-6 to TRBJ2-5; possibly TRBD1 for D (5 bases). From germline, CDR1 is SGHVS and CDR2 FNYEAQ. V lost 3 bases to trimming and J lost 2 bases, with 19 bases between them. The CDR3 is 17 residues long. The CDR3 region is CASSFLKARQPQETQYF. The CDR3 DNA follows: TGTGCCAGCAGCTTCCTTAAGGCCCGACAGCCACAAGAGACCCAGTACTTC. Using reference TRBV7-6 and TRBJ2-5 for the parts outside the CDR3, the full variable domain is GAGVSQSPRYKVTKRGQDVALRCDPISGHVSLYWYRQALGQGPEFLTYFNYEAQQDKSGLPNDRFSAERPEGSISTLTIQRTEQRDSAMYRCASSFLKARQPQETQYFGPGTRLLVL.

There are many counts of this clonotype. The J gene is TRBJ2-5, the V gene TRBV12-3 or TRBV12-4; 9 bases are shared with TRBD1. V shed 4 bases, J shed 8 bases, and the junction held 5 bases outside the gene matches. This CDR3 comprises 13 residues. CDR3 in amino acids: CASSSGTGSTQYF. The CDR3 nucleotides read TGTGCCAGCAGTTCGGGGACAGGGTCAACCCAGTACTTC.

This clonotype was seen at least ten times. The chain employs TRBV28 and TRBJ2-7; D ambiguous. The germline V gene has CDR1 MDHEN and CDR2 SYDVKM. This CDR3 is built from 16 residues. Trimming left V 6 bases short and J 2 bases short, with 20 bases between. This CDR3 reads CASSYTTLESAYEQYF. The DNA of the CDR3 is TGTGCCAGCAGCTACACCACCCTAGAGTCAGCCTACGAGCAGTACTTC.

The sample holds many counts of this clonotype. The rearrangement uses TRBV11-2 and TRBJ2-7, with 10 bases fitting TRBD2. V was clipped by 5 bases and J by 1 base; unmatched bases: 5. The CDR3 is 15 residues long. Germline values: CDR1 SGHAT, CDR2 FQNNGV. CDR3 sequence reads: CASSERTSGSYEQYF. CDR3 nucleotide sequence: TGTGCCAGCAGCGAAAGGACTAGCGGTTCCTACGAGCAGTACTTC.

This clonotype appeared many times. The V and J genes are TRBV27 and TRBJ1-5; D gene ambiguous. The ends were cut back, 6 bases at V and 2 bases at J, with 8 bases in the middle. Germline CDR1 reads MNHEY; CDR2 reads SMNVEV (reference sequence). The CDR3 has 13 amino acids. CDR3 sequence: CASSPLGNQPQHF. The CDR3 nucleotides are TGTGCCAGCAGCCCCCTGGGCAATCAGCCCCAGCATTTT.

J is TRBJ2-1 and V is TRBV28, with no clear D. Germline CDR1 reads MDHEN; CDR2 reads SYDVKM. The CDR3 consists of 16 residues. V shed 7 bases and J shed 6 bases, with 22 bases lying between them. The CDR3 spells CASTHDARAFRNEQFF. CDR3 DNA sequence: TGTGCCAGCACCCATGACGCTCGGGCCTTTCGCAATGAGCAGTTCTTC.

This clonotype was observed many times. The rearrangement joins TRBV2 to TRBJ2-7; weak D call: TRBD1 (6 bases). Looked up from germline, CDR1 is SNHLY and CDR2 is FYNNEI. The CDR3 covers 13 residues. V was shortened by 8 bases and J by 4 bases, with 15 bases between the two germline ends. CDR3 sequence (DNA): TGTGCCAGCGAGTACCCGGGACAATACGAGCAGTACTTC. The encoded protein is CASEYPGQYEQYF.